The rows below give T cell receptor beta chains drawn from one sample of a study of blood T cell repertoires in COVID-19. Sequenced by immunoSEQ multiplex PCR; TCRdb stores in-frame clones only, minus some. Here the sample spans about 40,000 clones, 86% being singletons. The source material was peripheral blood. The receptors were sampled from a man aged 45-60 years in a cohort sampled during active COVID-19. The CDR3 runs from the conserved cysteine through the conserved F or W. The order of the fields is D gene, clone size, CDR3 length, V gene, J gene, CDR3 protein, CDR3 DNA. A D gene is named only where the DNA matches it firmly. Only part of the rows carry a size: once, few, many, or a class if the clone is expanded.

NA	NA	14	TRBV4-1	TRBJ1-5	CASSQDADNQPQHF	TGCGCCAGCAGCCAAGATGCGGATAATCAGCCCCAGCATTTT
TRBD1	NA	16	TRBV5-8	TRBJ1-4	CASSVGTGRTNEKLFF	TGTGCCAGCAGCGTCGGGACAGGTCGGACTAATGAAAAACTGTTTTTT
NA	NA	15	TRBV7-6	TRBJ2-7	CASSPGTPPSYEQYF	TGTGCCAGCAGCCCCGGGACACCTCCCTCCTACGAGCAGTACTTC
NA	once	13	TRBV18	TRBJ2-7	CASSPPGNYEQYF	TGTGCCAGCTCACCCCCAGGGAACTACGAGCAGTACTTC
TRBD1	NA	18	TRBV7-9	TRBJ1-5	CASSFQPPGQSFNQPQHF	TGTGCCAGCAGTTTCCAACCCCCGGGACAGAGTTTCAATCAGCCCCAGCATTTT
NA	NA	13	TRBV7-7	TRBJ2-3	CASSLDYTDTQYF	TGTGCTAGCAGCCTGGACTACACAGATACGCAGTATTTT
NA	NA	14	TRBV4-3	TRBJ2-7	CASSQGQGFYEQYF	TGCGCCAGCAGCCAAGGTCAGGGTTTCTACGAGCAGTACTTC
TRBD1	NA	15	TRBV6-2/TRBV6-3	TRBJ1-2	CASSYSDRATLGYTF	TGTGCCAGCAGTTATTCCGACAGGGCTACCCTTGGCTACACCTTC
TRBD1	NA	13	TRBV4-3	TRBJ2-7	CASSQVQGLEQYF	TGCGCCAGCAGCCAAGTACAGGGGCTCGAGCAGTACTTC
NA	NA	19	TRBV7-2	TRBJ2-1	CASSLTRAGPSSSYNEQFF	TGTGCCAGCAGCCTCACCCGAGCGGGCCCTTCAAGCTCCTACAATGAGCAGTTCTTC
TRBD2	NA	13	TRBV12-3/TRBV12-4	TRBJ2-7	CASSLRGGYEQYF	TGTGCCAGCAGTCTACGGGGGGGCTACGAGCAGTACTTC
NA	NA	15	TRBV6-1	TRBJ1-3	CASSEVVYSGNTIYF	TGTGCCAGCAGTGAAGTGGTCTACTCTGGAAACACCATATATTTT
TRBD2	NA	16	TRBV7-2	TRBJ2-5	CASSLVSSGPWETQYF	TGTGCCAGCAGCTTAGTGTCTAGCGGGCCCTGGGAGACCCAGTACTTC
TRBD1	NA	17	TRBV11-3	TRBJ2-2	CASSRSPDRGNTGELFF	TGTGCCAGCAGCCGATCCCCGGACAGGGGCAACACCGGGGAGCTGTTTTTT
TRBD1	NA	16	TRBV6-2/TRBV6-3	TRBJ1-5	CASSLTQGAYNQPQHF	TGTGCCAGCAGTTTGACACAGGGGGCTTATAATCAGCCCCAGCATTTT
TRBD2	once	15	TRBV13	TRBJ2-1	CASSYTSGGAPEQFF	TGTGCCAGCAGCTACACTAGCGGGGGGGCCCCTGAGCAGTTCTTC
NA	NA	15	TRBV6-2/TRBV6-3	TRBJ2-1	CASSEGDSRLDEQFF	TGTGCCAGCAGCGAAGGGGACTCCCGTCTGGATGAGCAGTTCTTC
TRBD2	NA	19	TRBV11-3	TRBJ2-2	CASSLSLMGLAGETGELFF	TGTGCCAGCAGCTTGTCACTCATGGGACTAGCGGGAGAAACCGGGGAGCTGTTTTTT
TRBD1	NA	14	TRBV6-6	TRBJ1-2	CASSLTGGDYGYTF	TGTGCCAGCAGTCTTACAGGGGGCGACTATGGCTACACCTTC
TRBD2	NA	13	TRBV14	TRBJ2-5	CASTGGLQETQYF	TGTGCCAGCACCGGGGGACTACAAGAGACCCAGTACTTC
NA	NA	13	TRBV4-2	TRBJ2-3	CASSQRGNNTQYF	TGTGCCAGCAGCCAAAGGGGGAATAATACGCAGTATTTT
NA	NA	14	TRBV5-1	TRBJ1-5	CASSSHRVDQPQHF	TGCGCCAGCAGCTCCCACAGGGTAGATCAGCCCCAGCATTTT
TRBD2	NA	14	TRBV6-6	TRBJ2-1	CASSPTGGDNEQFF	TGTGCCAGCAGTCCAACCGGGGGGGACAATGAGCAGTTCTTC
NA	NA	12	TRBV9	TRBJ2-1	CASSVQGGEQFF	TGTGCCAGCAGCGTACAGGGGGGTGAGCAGTTCTTC
NA	NA	12	TRBV25-1	TRBJ2-3	CASSEYGDTQYF	TGTGCCAGCAGTGAGTACGGAGATACGCAGTATTTT
NA	once	10	TRBV27	TRBJ1-5	CASGRQPQHF	TGTGCCAGCGGGAGACAGCCCCAGCATTTT
TRBD1	NA	15	TRBV19	TRBJ1-3	CASSMKTTGGYTIYF	TGTGCCAGTAGTATGAAAACTACAGGGGGGTACACCATATATTTT
TRBD2	NA	15	TRBV2	TRBJ2-1	CASSEGASGVHEQFF	TGTGCCAGCAGTGAGGGGGCTAGCGGGGTCCATGAGCAGTTCTTC
TRBD2	NA	18	TRBV24-1	TRBJ2-3	CATSEYAGTSGKTDTQYF	TGTGCCACCAGTGAGTACGCCGGGACTAGCGGGAAAACAGATACGCAGTATTTT
TRBD1	NA	15	TRBV27	TRBJ2-7	CASTSNRDRAYEQYF	TGTGCCAGCACCTCAAACCGGGACAGGGCCTACGAGCAGTACTTC
TRBD2	NA	16	TRBV10-3	TRBJ2-3	CAISEFVGGGTDTQYF	TGTGCCATCAGTGAGTTTGTGGGGGGGGGCACAGATACGCAGTATTTT
NA	NA	12	TRBV27	TRBJ1-1	CASSSENTEAFF	TGTGCCAGCAGTTCAGAGAACACTGAAGCTTTCTTT
TRBD2	NA	17	TRBV29-1	TRBJ2-1	CSVGGLAGGSPHNEQFF	TGCAGCGTTGGCGGACTAGCGGGAGGATCCCCCCACAATGAGCAGTTCTTC
NA	NA	15	TRBV7-9	TRBJ2-1	CASSFGSPRDNEQFF	TGTGCCAGCAGCTTCGGTAGTCCCCGGGACAATGAGCAGTTCTTC
NA	NA	17	TRBV7-6	TRBJ1-3	CASSPWLGERSGNTIYF	TGTGCCAGCAGCCCCTGGTTAGGGGAAAGGTCTGGAAACACCATATATTTT